This note documents a single T cell receptor beta chain sequence. The data originate from a study of blood T cell repertoires in COVID-19. Overall study: The United States, Italy and Spain provided the acute and convalescent COVID-19 samples. Nucleic acid was either cDNA or gDNA, and it came from T cells, B-cell-depleted T cells, or PBMCs.

The junction had 13 bases not matched to a gene; V was cut back by 8 bases and J by 1 base. CDR3 length equals 15 residues. Germline lookup yields CDR1 GTSNPN and CDR2 SVGIG (reference sequence). As handled by the study authors: Reference gene primer amplification gave nucleated cell count estimates. Assay: immunoSEQ multiplex PCR; the TCRdb copy retains only in-frame clones and omits some. V and J calls and clone size are those listed in that table; D and trimming were worked out from the DNA. Here the sample spans some 58,000 clones, around 90% being singletons. The source material was peripheral blood. The receptor's source is a human donor in a cohort sampled during active COVID-19. The rearrangement links TRBV30 to TRBJ1-1, with 7 bases lining up with TRBD1. DNA for the CDR3: TGTGCCCATAAGGTCCAGGGGGTTTGGAACACTGAAGCTTTCTTT. Translated, it gives CAHKVQGVWNTEAFF.